Given below is one T cell receptor beta chain in context. The antigen is not known. Donors were healthy Caucasian individuals from Russia aged roughly 6 to 90. The data stem from a study of blood T cells in healthy people across ages. Study-wide findings and caveats: When set beside aged donors, long-lived donors presented more naive CD4+ cells and higher diversity. Per million T cells, TCR beta diversity dropped roughly linearly as age increased.

It was with a sample-barcoded 5' primer and a J-beta primer mix that a second PCR of about 7 to 12 cycles was run. TCRdb reprocessed the 5' RACE reads via MiXCR and lists one record per CDR3 protein. This sample has about 640,000 distinct CDR3 sequences, with approximately 30% found just once. V lost 1 base, J lost 1 base, and 16 bases lay in between. The CDR3 extends over 16 amino acids. CDR1 and CDR2 (germline): DFQATT, SNEGSKA (reference sequence). The chain employs TRBV20-1 and TRBJ1-2; TRBD1 might be the D (6 bases). The clonotype comes from a woman over 75 in good health. What was sequenced was blood. CDR3 region: CSARGGGPELNYGYTF. CDR3 DNA: TGCAGTGCTAGAGGGGGGGGGCCTGAACTTAACTATGGCTACACCTTC.